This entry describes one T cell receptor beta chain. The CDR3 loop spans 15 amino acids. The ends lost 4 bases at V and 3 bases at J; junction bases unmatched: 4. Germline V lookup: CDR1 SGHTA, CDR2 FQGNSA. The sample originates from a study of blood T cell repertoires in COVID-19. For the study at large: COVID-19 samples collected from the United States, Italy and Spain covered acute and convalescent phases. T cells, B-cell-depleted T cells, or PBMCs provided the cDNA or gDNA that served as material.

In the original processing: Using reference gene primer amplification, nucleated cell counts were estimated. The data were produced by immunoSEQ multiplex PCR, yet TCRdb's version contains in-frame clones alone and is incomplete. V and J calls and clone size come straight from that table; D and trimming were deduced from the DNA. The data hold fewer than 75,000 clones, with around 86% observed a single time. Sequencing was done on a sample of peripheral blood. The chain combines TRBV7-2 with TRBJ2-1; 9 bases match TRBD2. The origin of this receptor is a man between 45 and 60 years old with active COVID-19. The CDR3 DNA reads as TGTGCCAGCAGCTCCCCACTAGCGGGCTACAATGAGCAGTTCTTC. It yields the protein CASSSPLAGYNEQFF. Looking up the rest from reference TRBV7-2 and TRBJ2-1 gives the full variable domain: GAGVSQSPSNKVTEKGKDVELRCDPISGHTALYWYRQSLGQGLEFLIYFQGNSAPDKSGLPSDRFSAERTGGSVSTLTIQRTQQEDSAVYLCASSSPLAGYNEQFFGPGTRLTVL.